A single sample gave rise to the 32 T cell receptor beta chains below, sequenced in a study of T cells after yellow fever vaccination (dated by TCRdb to the late 2010s). What the treatment or condition label conveys for this sample: live attenuated yellow fever vaccine strain. The protocol used for the library was 5' RACE. Sequencing took place on an Illumina NovaSeq 6000. The public reads were reanalyzed by TCRdb: fastp trimming at Q25, MiXCR alignment, in-frame beta chains only. Each CDR3 protein appears once, grouped with its most common genes and DNA. This sample gives hundreds of thousands of distinct CDR3 sequences in total; around a sixth of them show up just once. The top ten constitute 15% to 20% of the sample. The sequenced sample was PBMCs, obtained before the yellow fever booster vaccination. These receptors were collected from a man between 18 and 29 years old who received the YFV17D yellow fever vaccine.

V gene TRBV12-3 or TRBV12-4 combines with J gene TRBJ2-5; 7 nucleotides align to TRBD2. The CDR3 covers 15 residues. After removal of 6 bases from V and 3 bases from J, the junction contained 10 bases not matched to a gene. The CDR3 DNA reads as TGTGCCAGCAGATTACACGGGGGGTTGGAAGAGACCCAGTACTTC. It specifies CASRLHGGLEETQYF.

This clonotype occurred a few times. The chain joins TRBV12-3 or TRBV12-4 to TRBJ2-7; D call uncertain. Deletions cut 5 bases from V and 0 bases from J, with 14 bases between. The CDR3 sequence is 15 residues long. The CDR3 sequence: CASSDYSPSSYEQYF. The CDR3 bases are TGTGCCAGCAGTGATTATAGTCCCAGCTCCTACGAGCAGTACTTC.

The chain carries TRBV4-2 and TRBJ1-1, with D maybe TRBD1 (6 bases). The germline V gene encodes CDR1 LGHNA and CDR2 YNFKEQ. The CDR3 runs 14 residues. V gave up 1 base and J gave up 1 base, with 7 bases separating them. The DNA for the CDR3 is TGTGCCAGCAGCCAAGGGACAGAGAACACTGAAGCTTTCTTT. Protein: CASSQGTENTEAFF.

A few counts support this clonotype. The chain combines TRBV14 with TRBJ2-3; a possible D gene is TRBD1 (6 bases). Germline V gene lookup returns CDR1 SGHDN and CDR2 FVKESK. Trimming took off 2 bases at V and 0 bases at J, with 12 bases between the two ends. The CDR3 contains 16 residues. For the CDR3, the DNA is TGTGCCAGCAGCCAATCGACAGGTCTTAGCACAGATACGCAGTATTTT. Protein product: CASSQSTGLSTDTQYF.

This chain uses TRBV4-3 with TRBJ2-1; no clear D. Trimming pared 3 bases from V and 0 bases from J, leaving 9 bases between. The CDR3 consists of 15 residues. Germline V gives CDR1 LGHNA, CDR2 YSLEER. The CDR3 coding sequence is TGCGCCAGCAGCCAGGCCCCGGGCTCCTACAATGAGCAGTTCTTC. This translates into CASSQAPGSYNEQFF.

This clonotype was seen a handful of times. This sequence joins TRBV5-1 and TRBJ1-2; D is ambiguous. This CDR3 region has 13 residues. Trimming removed 2 bases from V and 8 bases from J, with 13 bases in between. Germline values: CDR1 SGHRS, CDR2 YFSETQ. CDR3 amino acids: CASSFGVSYGYTF. The CDR3 region has the DNA TGCGCCAGCAGCTTCGGGGTTTCTTACGGCTACACCTTC.

This clonotype has ten or more counts. V gene TRBV7-2 combines with J gene TRBJ2-5; weak D call: TRBD2 (6 bases). The CDR3 loop spans 13 amino acids. V lost 5 bases, J lost 4 bases, and 11 bases lay in between. Germline CDR1 SGHTA, CDR2 FQGNSA. CDR3 sequence reads: CASSLSGGETQYF. DNA for the CDR3: TGTGCCAGCAGCCTTAGCGGCGGAGAGACCCAGTACTTC.

The chain employs TRBV7-9 and TRBJ2-7; D possibly matches TRBD1 or TRBD2 (5 bases each). The CDR3 covers 12 residues. V lost 3 bases to trimming and J lost 6 bases, with 9 bases between them. Germline CDR1 SEHNR, CDR2 FQNEAQ (reference sequence). CDR3 protein: CASSFEGREQYF. DNA for the CDR3: TGTGCCAGCAGCTTTGAGGGGCGCGAGCAGTACTTC.

This clonotype was counted a few times. This sequence joins TRBV29-1 and TRBJ2-2; no clear D gene. Trimming removed 7 bases from V and 0 bases from J, with 6 bases in between. The length of the CDR3 is 12 residues. Germline lookup yields CDR1 SQVTM and CDR2 ANQGSEA. The CDR3 loop is CSGAANTGELFF. For the CDR3, the DNA is TGCAGCGGGGCAGCGAACACCGGGGAGCTGTTTTTT.

This clonotype was seen more than once but under ten times. The J gene is TRBJ2-7, the V gene TRBV7-2; 11 bases align to TRBD2. The CDR3 loop spans 17 amino acids. The junction had 15 bases not matched to a gene; V was cut back by 8 bases and J by 3 bases. CDR1 and CDR2 from the germline V gene are SGHTA and FQGNSA. The CDR3 reads CASAEHHSGGAIYEQYF. CDR3 DNA: TGTGCCAGCGCCGAACATCATAGCGGGGGGGCCATCTACGAGCAGTACTTC.

In this sample, this clonotype turned up a few times. The J gene is TRBJ1-2, the V gene TRBV20-1; TRBD1 is a possible D gene (5 bases). Germline V gives CDR1 DFQATT, CDR2 SNEGSKA (reference sequence). CDR3 length: 12 amino acids. The V gene lost 4 bases and the J gene lost 4 bases, with 10 bases spanning the gap. The CDR3 region has the DNA TGCAGTGCTATAAAGGGGAGCTATGGCTACACCTTC. It translates to CSAIKGSYGYTF.

The rearrangement joins TRBV6-2 or TRBV6-3 to TRBJ2-3; TRBD1 matches at 10 bases. This CDR3 spans 13 amino acids. Germline CDR1 reads MNHEY; CDR2 reads SVGEGT. V gave up 6 bases and J gave up 14 bases; unmatched junction bases: 11. CDR3 amino acids: CASSHPGTGDRYF. The CDR3 nucleotides are TGTGCCAGCAGCCACCCTGGGACAGGGGATAGGTATTTT.

Ten or more counts support this clonotype. The chain has TRBV20-1 and TRBJ2-5; D gene unclear. The length of the CDR3 is 12 residues. Trimming pared 1 base from V and 5 bases from J, leaving 8 bases between. Germline loops: CDR1 DFQATT, CDR2 SNEGSKA (reference sequence). The CDR3: CSARVPTETQYF. The CDR3 coding sequence is TGCAGTGCTAGAGTTCCAACGGAGACCCAGTACTTC.

Ten or more counts support this clonotype. V gene TRBV5-1 combines with J gene TRBJ1-5; 7 bases are shared with TRBD1. In germline, CDR1 is SGHRS, CDR2 YFSETQ. The CDR3 contains 13 residues. V trimming: 0 bases; J trimming: 6 bases; junction bases outside the gene matches: 0. CDR3 bases: TGCGCCAGCAGCTTGGGGACAGGTCAGCCCCAGCATTTT. Translating gives CASSLGTGQPQHF.

V usage is TRBV7-2 and J usage is TRBJ1-3; 7 bases map to TRBD1. Per germline, CDR1 SGHTA and CDR2 FQGNSA. There are 16 residues in the CDR3. After removal of 6 bases from V and 2 bases from J, the junction contained 10 bases not matched to a gene. The CDR3 sequence: CASSITGDEAGNTIYF. In DNA, the CDR3 is TGTGCCAGCAGTATTACAGGGGACGAAGCTGGAAACACCATATATTTT.

The CDR3 loop is CSVEREGPYNEQFF. As DNA, the CDR3 is TGCAGCGTTGAGCGGGAGGGGCCTTACAATGAGCAGTTCTTC. J is TRBJ2-1 and V is TRBV29-1; 9 bases align to TRBD2. Germline V gene lookup returns CDR1 SQVTM and CDR2 ANQGSEA. CDR3 length: 14 residues. With V trimmed by 3 bases and J by 4 bases, 4 bases remained unmatched.

The chain uses TRBV2 and TRBJ2-7, with D maybe TRBD1 (6 bases). The CDR3 spans 14 residues. Deletions cut 3 bases from V and 6 bases from J, with 15 bases between. CDR1 is SNHLY and CDR2 is FYNNEI in the germline V gene. The CDR3, as DNA: TGTGCCAGCAGTGAGGGACGGACAGCCGCCGAGCAGTACTTC. Protein product: CASSEGRTAAEQYF.

The rearrangement joins TRBV5-8 to TRBJ2-3; TRBD1 matches at 8 bases. There are 14 residues in the CDR3. Germline V gene sequence: CDR1 SGHTS, CDR2 YDEGEE. Trimming at V came to 1 base and at J to 3 bases, leaving 1 base not matched to a gene. In DNA, the CDR3 is TGTGCCAGCAGCTTGTACAGGGGGACAGATACGCAGTATTTT. Protein product: CASSLYRGTDTQYF.

This clonotype was counted a single time. This chain connects TRBV28 to TRBJ2-7; D unresolved. CDR3 length: 14 residues. Deletions cut 5 bases from V and 0 bases from J, with 11 bases between. Germline lookup yields CDR1 MDHEN and CDR2 SYDVKM. The CDR3 DNA reads TGTGCCAGCAGTCCCCTTAGTAGCTCCTACGAGCAGTACGTC. This gives the protein CASSPLSSSYEQYV.

The chain combines TRBV27 with TRBJ2-3; 11 bases match TRBD2. Germline V gives CDR1 MNHEY, CDR2 SMNVEV (reference sequence). The J segment lost 1 base and the V segment lost 5 bases, leaving 5 bases of the junction unmatched. There are 16 residues in the CDR3. The CDR3 coding sequence is TGTGCCAGCAGTGAAATAGCGGGGGGGGGCACAGATACGCAGTATTTT. This sequence encodes CASSEIAGGGTDTQYF.

This clonotype showed up just a few times. The chain recombines TRBV15 with TRBJ2-3, with TRBD1 identical over 7 bases. V trimming: 3 bases; J trimming: 4 bases; junction bases outside the gene matches: 7. Germline CDR1 and CDR2: LNHNV and YYDKDF (reference sequence). The CDR3 extends over 15 amino acids. CDR3 bases: TGTGCCACCAGCAGGGACGGGGACAGTCCAGATACGCAGTATTTT. Its translation is CATSRDGDSPDTQYF.

In its sample, this clonotype was seen a few times. V and J are TRBV6-2 or TRBV6-3 and TRBJ1-5; a weak D match, TRBD1 (6 bases). The length of the CDR3 is 14 residues. Per the germline V gene, CDR1 is MNHEY and CDR2 is SVGEGT. V dropped 6 bases and J dropped 6 bases, with 15 bases sitting between them. CDR3 sequence (DNA): TGTGCCAGCAGCCCGATACAGGGATTTCAGCCCCAGCATTTT. This encodes CASSPIQGFQPQHF.

The chain uses TRBV6-2 or TRBV6-3 and TRBJ2-7, with 12 bases identical to TRBD2. V shed 6 bases, J shed 2 bases, and the junction held 5 bases outside the gene matches. The CDR3 runs to 15 residues. CDR1 is MNHEY and CDR2 is SVGEGT in the germline V gene. CDR3: CASRQTSGGTYEQYV. The DNA for the CDR3 is TGTGCCAGCAGACAGACTAGCGGGGGAACCTACGAGCAGTACGTC.

Only a few counts were recorded for this clonotype. The chain carries TRBV6-2 or TRBV6-3 and TRBJ2-1; D uncertain. The germline V gene has CDR1 MNHEY and CDR2 SVGEGT. Between the trimmed V and J ends, which lost 0 bases and 5 bases, there was a span of 8 bases. This CDR3 comprises 14 residues. This CDR3 is CASSYSSLDNEQFF. The CDR3 coding sequence is TGTGCCAGCAGTTACTCGAGTCTCGACAATGAGCAGTTCTTC.

The rearrangement uses TRBV27 and TRBJ2-1, with a possible D match to TRBD1 (6 bases). In germline, CDR1 is MNHEY, CDR2 SMNVEV (reference sequence). Trimming removed 5 bases at V and 8 bases at J, with 25 bases between. The CDR3 has 17 amino acids. The CDR3 DNA reads as TGTGCCAGCAGTCCCAGGGACACTCGACTGATGGGTTATGAGCAGTTCTTC. This codes for CASSPRDTRLMGYEQFF.

The chain uses TRBV28 and TRBJ2-6; possibly TRBD1 for D (6 bases). This CDR3 has 17 amino acids. The germline CDR1 and CDR2 sequences are MDHEN and SYDVKM. Trimming shortened V by 6 bases and J by 0 bases, and 15 bases separated the two germline ends. This chain's CDR3 is CASRLTRGSSGANVLTF. The DNA for the CDR3 is TGTGCCAGCAGATTAACCAGGGGCAGCTCTGGGGCCAACGTCCTGACTTTC.

Turning to this clonotype: Compared with germline, one end of the junction differs, possibly owing to a read error. J is TRBJ2-7 and V is TRBV4-1; D remains ambiguous. This CDR3 is 11 amino acids long. Germline assignment: CDR1 MGHRA and CDR2 YSYEKL. The CDR3: CASGHTYDQYF. The DNA for the CDR3 is TGCGCCAGCGGGCACACCTACGACCAGTACTTC.

This clonotype was seen more than once but under ten times. The J gene is TRBJ1-4, the V gene TRBV3-1, with D perhaps TRBD1 (5 bases). The germline V gene encodes CDR1 LGHDT and CDR2 YNNKEL (reference sequence). This CDR3 has 16 residues. The V end was cut by 1 base, the J end by 7 bases, with 16 bases between. The CDR3 DNA reads TGTGCCAGCAGCCAAGGGTACCCTGGGGGGGGTGAAAAACTGTTTTTT. Translated: CASSQGYPGGGEKLFF.

Comments on this clonotype: One junction end disagrees with the germline gene, perhaps due to a read error. The chain has TRBV7-7 and TRBJ2-1, with 12 bases identical to TRBD2. Germline-derived CDR1 and CDR2 are SSHAT and FNYEAQ (reference sequence). The CDR3 runs to 16 residues. The CDR3 spells CASSTGLAGRGNEQFF. The CDR3 nucleotides are TGTGCTAGCAGCACCGGACTAGCGGGGAGGGGGAATGAGCAGTTCTTC.

This chain connects TRBV20-1 to TRBJ2-6, with 7 bases aligning to TRBD1. The J segment lost 4 bases and the V segment lost 0 bases, leaving 6 bases of the junction unmatched. The CDR3 extends over 16 amino acids. The germline V gene encodes CDR1 DFQATT and CDR2 SNEGSKA (reference sequence). The CDR3 protein is CSARENRGYGANVLTF. CDR3 DNA: TGCAGTGCTAGAGAGAACAGGGGTTACGGGGCCAACGTCCTGACTTTC.

This sequence joins TRBV20-1 and TRBJ2-7, with 8 bases lining up with TRBD1. This CDR3 spans 15 amino acids. V dropped 3 bases and J dropped 5; count of bases not matched to a gene: 12. The germline CDR1 and CDR2 sequences are DFQATT and SNEGSKA (reference sequence). The CDR3 is CSARPRQGPSNEQYF. The CDR3 nucleotides are TGCAGTGCTAGGCCTAGACAGGGGCCGAGCAACGAGCAGTACTTC.

The V and J genes are TRBV12-3 or TRBV12-4 and TRBJ1-1, with D tentatively TRBD1 (6 bases). V lost 6 bases, J lost 7 bases, and 15 bases lay in between. The CDR3 is made up of 13 amino acids. Written as DNA, the CDR3 is TGTGCCAGCAGCCCGCTGGGGGGGCTTGAAGCTTTCTTT. Its translation is CASSPLGGLEAFF.